A selection of T cell receptor beta chains follows, all from one sample in a study of TIL therapy for anti-PD-1-resistant metastatic lung cancer. Profiled with immunoSEQ multiplex PCR; TCRdb holds only in-frame clones, not every one. Of 20,000 or so clones in the sample, 70% to 85% were seen once. The material was blood, obtained at baseline. The receptors stem from a person between 25 and 80 years old with non-small cell lung cancer. Each CDR3 is given without its conserved first and last residue. Fields, in order: V gene, CDR3 protein.

>TRBV18
ASSPSGQETQY
>TRBV6-5
ASRFSGSSGETQY
>TRBV2
ASSSELSQAF
>TRBV10-3
AISESTAFDEQY
>TRBV7-8
ASSLKGLAGLTEQY
>TRBV7-9
ASSLDVYGYT
>TRBV27
ASSSTGFGQPQH
>TRBV5-5
ASSLAGRGNTEAF
>TRBV5-1
ASSPPGTSGPTDTQY
>TRBV27
ASSQRQDRVGDYGYT
>TRBV9
ASSADLQGGTEAF
>TRBV11-3
ASSLDAGIYNEQF
>TRBV28
ASSFSGTETQY
>TRBV5-6
ASSLGLTGANVLT
>TRBV5-5
ASSSDRGTEAF
>TRBV14
ASSQEARNTEKLF
>TRBV7-9
ASSLRTSVNTGELF
>TRBV7-9
ASSFGLAGDGEQY
>TRBV7-9
ASSQPRTRGNSYNEQF
>TRBV3-1/TRBV3-2
ASSPRTDYTEAF
>TRBV9
ASSVELTRVNEQF
>TRBV7-9
ASSLDQGAGNTIY
>TRBV7-9
ASNRDYHNEQF
>TRBV12-3/TRBV12-4
ASILGPWTEAF
>TRBV5-1
ASSQRQGNNYGYT
>TRBV24-1
ATSEPTVPTGNTIY